Listed below are T cell receptor beta chains from one sample, sequenced in a study of tumor-infiltrating lymphocytes in primary liver carcinoma. MiXCR, applied by TCRdb to the multiplex PCR reads, yields one record per CDR3 protein. Of tens of thousands of distinct CDR3 sequences listed, 70% to 85% were seen once; the top ten hold just under 30%. The sequenced sample consisted of liver tumor tissue from sampling region 5. The receptors were sampled from a man aged 35 to 55 with primary liver carcinoma and hepatitis B virus infection. The CDR3 runs from the conserved cysteine through the conserved F or W. A D gene is named only where the DNA matches it firmly. Size is stated for part of the rows, as once, few or many counts, or as a class when the clone is expanded.

j_call d_call cdr3_length v_call clone_size cdr3_aa cdr3_nt
TRBJ2-7 TRBD2 15 TRBV7-8 NA CGSSSLTSGSNEQYF TGTGGCAGCAGCTCCTTGACTAGCGGTTCCAACGAGCAGTACTTC
TRBJ1-2 TRBD1 14 TRBV6-5 once CASSRRQGAPSYIF TGTGCCAGCAGTCGACGACAGGGGGCGCCAAGCTACATCTTC
TRBJ2-5 TRBD1 15 TRBV5-1 NA CASSLLPQGFVTQYF TGCGCCAGCAGCTTGTTGCCACAGGGGTTCGTGACTCAGTACTTC
TRBJ1-1 NA 13 TRBV6-6 NA CASRQCMNTVAFF TGTGCCAGCAGGCAGTGCATGAACACTGTAGCTTTCTTT
TRBJ2-1 NA 16 TRBV4-2 medium-sized CASSQDPVGVEDEQFF TGTGCCAGCAGCCAAGACCCCGTTGGTGTTGAGGATGAGCAGTTCTTC
TRBJ2-7 NA 14 TRBV11-2 NA CAGSLTDTAYEQYF TGTGCCGGTAGCTTAACTGACACTGCATACGAGCAGTACTTC
TRBJ2-5 TRBD2 18 TRBV6-1 NA CASSEPRTSVSGGETQYF TGTGCCAGCAGTGAACCGAGGACTAGCGTAAGTGGAGGAGAGACCCAGTACTTC
TRBJ1-6 NA 14 TRBV11-2 NA CASGLQWENSPLHF TGTGCCAGCGGCTTACAGTGGGAGAATTCACCCCTCCACTTT
TRBJ2-3 NA 11 TRBV12-5 NA CASGWGHTQYF TGTGCTAGTGGTTGGGGCCATACACAGTATTTT
TRBJ2-5 NA 17 TRBV6-1 NA CASNASTGVNRQETQYF TGTGCCAGCAACGCTAGTACGGGGGTAAACCGCCAAGAGACCCAGTACTTC
TRBJ1-2 NA 12 TRBV30 many CACNRETYGYTF TGTGCCTGTAACCGGGAGACGTATGGCTACACCTTC
TRBJ2-3 NA 13 TRBV6-1 NA CISSLGGIDTQYF TGTATCAGCAGCCTCGGGGGTATAGATACGCAGTATTTT
TRBJ2-7 NA 13 TRBV7-8 NA CASRVDVSYEQYF TGCGCCAGCAGGGTGGACGTCTCATACGAGCAGTACTTC
TRBJ2-2 NA 13 TRBV19 NA CATGIGGAGELFF TGTGCCACCGGGATAGGTGGGGCCGGGGAGCTGTTTTTT
TRBJ2-1 NA 15 TRBV4-1 NA CTSSQGEPLYNEQFF TGCACCAGCAGCCAAGGGGAACCCCTCTACAATGAGCAGTTCTTC
TRBJ1-1 NA 12 TRBV12-5 NA CASDLDQGPAFF TGTGCTAGTGATTTGGACCAGGGCCCTGCTTTCTTT
TRBJ2-5 TRBD2 16 TRBV12-3/TRBV12-4 NA CASSFRLAEYQETQYF TGTGCCAGCAGTTTTCGACTAGCGGAATACCAAGAGACACAGTACTTC